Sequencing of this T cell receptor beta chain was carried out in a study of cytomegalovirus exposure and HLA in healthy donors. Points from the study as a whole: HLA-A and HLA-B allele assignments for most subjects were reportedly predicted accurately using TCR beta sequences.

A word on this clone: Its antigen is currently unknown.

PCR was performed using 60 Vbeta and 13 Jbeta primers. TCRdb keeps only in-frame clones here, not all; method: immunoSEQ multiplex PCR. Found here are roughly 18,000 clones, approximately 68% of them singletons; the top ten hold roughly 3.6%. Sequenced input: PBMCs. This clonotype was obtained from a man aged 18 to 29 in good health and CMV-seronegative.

The CDR3 sequence: CASQKGGYVNEQFF. The DNA of the CDR3 is TGTGCCAGCCAAAAAGGGGGCTACGTCAATGAGCAGTTCTTC. The chain carries TRBV6-5 and TRBJ2-1, with 7 bases aligning to TRBD1. V gave up 8 bases and J gave up 6 bases; unmatched junction bases: 10. The CDR3 covers 14 residues. Per germline, CDR1 MNHEY and CDR2 SVGAGI.